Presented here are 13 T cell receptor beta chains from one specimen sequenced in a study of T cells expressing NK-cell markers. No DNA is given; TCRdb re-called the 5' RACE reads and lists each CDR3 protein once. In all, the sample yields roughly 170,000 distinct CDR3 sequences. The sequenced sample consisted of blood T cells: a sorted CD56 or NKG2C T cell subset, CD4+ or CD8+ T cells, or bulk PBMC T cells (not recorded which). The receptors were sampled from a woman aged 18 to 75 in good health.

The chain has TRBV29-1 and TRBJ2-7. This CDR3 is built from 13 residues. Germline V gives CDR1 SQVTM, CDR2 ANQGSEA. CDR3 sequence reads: CSVFEDYSYEQYF.

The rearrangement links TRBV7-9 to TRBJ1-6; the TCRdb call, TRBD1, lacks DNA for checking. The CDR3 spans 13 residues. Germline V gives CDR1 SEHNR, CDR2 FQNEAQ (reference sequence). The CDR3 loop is CASSYDRASPLHF.

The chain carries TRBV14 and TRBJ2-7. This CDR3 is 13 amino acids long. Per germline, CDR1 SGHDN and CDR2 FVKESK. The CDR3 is CASSQELDYEQYF. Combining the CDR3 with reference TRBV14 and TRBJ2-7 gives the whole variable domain EAGVTQFPSHSVIEKGQTVTLRCDPISGHDNLYWYRRVMGKEIKFLLHFVKESKQDESGMPNNRFLAERTGGTYSTLKVQPAELEDSGVYFCASSQELDYEQYFGPGTRLTVT.

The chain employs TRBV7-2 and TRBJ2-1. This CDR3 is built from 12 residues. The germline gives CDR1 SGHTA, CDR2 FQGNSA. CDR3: CASSLILVEQFF.

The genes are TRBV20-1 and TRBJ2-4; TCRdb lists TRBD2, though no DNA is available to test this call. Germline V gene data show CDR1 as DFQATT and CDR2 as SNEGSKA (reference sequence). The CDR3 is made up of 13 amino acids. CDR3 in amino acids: CSARDEGHRVGYF.

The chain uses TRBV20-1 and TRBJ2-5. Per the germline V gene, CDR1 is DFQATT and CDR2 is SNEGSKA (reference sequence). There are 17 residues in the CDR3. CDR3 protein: CSARRSTSGAKSLTQYF.

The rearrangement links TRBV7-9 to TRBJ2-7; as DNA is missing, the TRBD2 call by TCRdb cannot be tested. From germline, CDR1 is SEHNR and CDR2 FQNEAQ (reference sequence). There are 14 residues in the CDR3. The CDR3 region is CASNLGTRSDEQYF.

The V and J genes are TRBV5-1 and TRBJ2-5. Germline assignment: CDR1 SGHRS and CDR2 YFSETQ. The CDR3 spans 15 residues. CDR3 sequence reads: CASSLDLLGQETQYF.

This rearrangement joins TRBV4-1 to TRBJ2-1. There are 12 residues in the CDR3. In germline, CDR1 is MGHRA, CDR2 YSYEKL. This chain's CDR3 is CASSHTRSEQFF.

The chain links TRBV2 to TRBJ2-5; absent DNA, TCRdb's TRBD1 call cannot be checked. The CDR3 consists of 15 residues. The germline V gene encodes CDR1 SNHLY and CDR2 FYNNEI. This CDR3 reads CASSVFGTNQETQYF.

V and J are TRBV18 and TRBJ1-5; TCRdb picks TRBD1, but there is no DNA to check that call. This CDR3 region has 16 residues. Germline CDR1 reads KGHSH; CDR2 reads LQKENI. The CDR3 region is CASSPGGPSSNQPQHF.

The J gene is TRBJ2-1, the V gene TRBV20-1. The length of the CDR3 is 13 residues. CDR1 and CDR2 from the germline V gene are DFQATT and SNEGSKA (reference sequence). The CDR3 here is CSATDSGFNEQFF.

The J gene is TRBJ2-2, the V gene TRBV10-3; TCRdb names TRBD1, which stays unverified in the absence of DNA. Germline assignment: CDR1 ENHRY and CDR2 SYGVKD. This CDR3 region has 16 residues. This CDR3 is CAISGFGNVDAGELFF.